These 6 T cell receptor beta chains came from one sample sequenced in a study of T cells in Graves' hyperthyroidism and ophthalmopathy. Amplified regions were TCR beta CDR3 sequences from RNA transcripts. An initial round of RT-PCR targeting the TCR CDR3 relied on the HTBI primer set. TCRdb reprocessed the multiplex PCR reads via MiXCR and lists one record per CDR3 protein. The profile shows 550,000 to 700,000 distinct CDR3 sequences, under 60% of them singletons. Specimen: peripheral blood or thyroid tissue (not recorded which). The receptors come from an adult woman with Graves' disease, either hyperthyroidism or ophthalmopathy (not recorded which).

Only one count was recorded for this clonotype. This rearrangement joins TRBV14 to TRBJ1-5; D gene uncertain. V was trimmed by 4 bases and J by 5 bases, leaving 6 bases between them. The CDR3 consists of 12 residues. Per the germline V gene, CDR1 is SGHDN and CDR2 is FVKESK. The CDR3 region has the DNA TGTGCCAGCAGCCCCGACTATCAGCCCCAGCATTTT. This gives the protein CASSPDYQPQHF.

This clonotype was observed at least ten times. CDR3 coding DNA: TGTGCCATCAGTGGGGGCGACCACTATGGCTACACCTTC. The encoded protein is CAISGGDHYGYTF. The chain recombines TRBV10-3 with TRBJ1-2; possibly TRBD1 for D (5 bases). Germline V CDR1 and CDR2: ENHRY, SYGVKD. V was trimmed by 4 bases and J by 3 bases, leaving 9 bases between them. The CDR3 totals 13 residues.

The chain is built from TRBV28 and TRBJ2-7, with TRBD1 matching over 8 bases. The germline V gene has CDR1 MDHEN and CDR2 SYDVKM. The J segment lost 7 bases and the V segment lost 4 bases, leaving 18 bases of the junction unmatched. This CDR3 comprises 17 residues. The chain's CDR3 is CASSSPDRGQNIREQYF. In DNA, the CDR3 is TGTGCCAGCAGTTCTCCAGACAGGGGCCAAAATATACGGGAGCAGTACTTC.

This clonotype was picked up many times. The chain uses TRBV10-3 and TRBJ2-6, with D unclear. The germline CDR1 and CDR2 sequences are ENHRY and SYGVKD. CDR3 length: 15 amino acids. V was clipped by 9 bases and J by 0 bases, with 12 bases between them. The CDR3, as DNA: TGTGCCATTGCCCCCTGGGGCTCTGGGGCCAACGTCCTGACTTTC. This translates into CAIAPWGSGANVLTF.

This clonotype came up many times. The chain carries TRBV15 and TRBJ2-2; 7 nucleotides line up with TRBD2. V gave up 4 bases and J gave up 5 bases; unmatched junction bases: 10. CDR1 LNHNV and CDR2 YYDKDF come from the germline V gene (reference sequence). The CDR3 runs 16 residues. The CDR3 DNA reads TGTGCCACCAGCACCCAAAGGGGAGGGAGAACCGGGGAGCTGTTTTTT. As protein: CATSTQRGGRTGELFF.

The gene calls are TRBV29-1 and TRBJ2-6; 8 bases align to TRBD1. V shed 4 bases, J shed 0 bases, and the junction held 11 bases outside the gene matches. There are 18 residues in the CDR3. The germline V gene has CDR1 SQVTM and CDR2 ANQGSEA. The CDR3 DNA sequence: TGCAGCGTTGTAAACGCAGGACAGGGAGACTCTGGGGCCAACGTCCTGACTTTC. It specifies CSVVNAGQGDSGANVLTF.